This passage covers 7 T cell receptor beta chains from one sample sequenced in a study of cytomegalovirus exposure and HLA in healthy donors (dated by TCRdb to the late 2010s). The method was the immunoSEQ multiplex PCR assay. For the multiplex PCR, a mixture combining 60 forward primers for TCR Vbeta segments and 13 reverse primers for TCR Jbeta segments was used. Drawn from immuneACCESS, this table holds only the in-frame rearrangements with V and J called that TCRdb kept. Clones are partly lost; checked studies trace under half to an unresolved V gene and leave the rest unexplained. A total of just under 250,000 clones appear in this sample, over 80% of them only once. The ten largest make up more than 5% of the sample. The sample comprised PBMCs. All receptors come from a woman aged 40 to 49 in good health and CMV-seropositive.

This chain connects TRBV7-9 to TRBJ2-5, with D perhaps matching TRBD1 (5 bases). Germline V gene data show CDR1 as SEHNR and CDR2 as FQNEAQ (reference sequence). This CDR3 has 16 amino acids. V was cut by 0 bases and J by 2 bases, with 13 bases left in between. This CDR3 is CASSLAPSDRQETQYF. The DNA of the CDR3 is TGTGCCAGCAGCTTAGCGCCCAGCGACAGACAAGAGACCCAGTACTTC. The full variable domain, its missing parts supplied by reference TRBV7-9 and TRBJ2-5, is DTGVSQNPRHKITKRGQNVTFRCDPISEHNRLYWYRQTLGQGPEFLTYFQNEAQLEKSRLLSDRFSAERPKGSFSTLEIQRTEQGDSAMYLCASSLAPSDRQETQYFGPGTRLLVL.

This chain connects TRBV7-2 to TRBJ1-5, with 7 bases identical to TRBD1. The ends lost 3 bases at V and 2 bases at J; junction bases unmatched: 1. The CDR3 totals 14 residues. Germline-derived CDR1 and CDR2 are SGHTA and FQGNSA. CDR3 coding DNA: TGTGCCAGCAGCTTGGGGACAGGCAATCAGCCCCAGCATTTT. As protein: CASSLGTGNQPQHF.

This chain uses TRBV10-3 with TRBJ1-1, with TRBD1 identical over 9 bases. CDR3 length: 14 residues. V lost 6 bases, J lost 0 bases, and 2 bases stayed unmatched. Germline-derived CDR1 and CDR2 are ENHRY and SYGVKD. The CDR3 bases are TGTGCCATCAGAGGACAGGGGATGAACACTGAAGCTTTCTTT. Its translation is CAIRGQGMNTEAFF.

The chain joins TRBV5-1 to TRBJ2-2, with TRBD1 identical over 7 bases. The trim removed 4 bases at V and 0 bases at J, leaving 6 bases unmatched. This CDR3 is built from 16 residues. CDR1 and CDR2 from the germline V gene are SGHRS and YFSETQ. The CDR3: CASSRSGQSNTGELFF. The CDR3 coding sequence is TGCGCCAGCAGCCGGTCGGGACAGTCGAACACCGGGGAGCTGTTTTTT.

The CDR3 loop is CASSPSRTPNTEAFF. Written as DNA, the CDR3 is TGTGCCAGTAGTCCCAGTAGGACACCGAACACTGAAGCTTTCTTT. This chain connects TRBV19 to TRBJ1-1; TRBD1 is a possible D gene (5 bases). The CDR3 is made up of 15 amino acids. Trimming pared 5 bases from V and 1 base from J, leaving 14 bases between. Germline V gene lookup returns CDR1 LNHDA and CDR2 SQIVND (reference sequence).

This clone was recorded once. The chain combines TRBV5-1 with TRBJ2-4; TRBD1 aligns across 8 bases. This CDR3 has 15 amino acids. Germline V gene sequence: CDR1 SGHRS, CDR2 YFSETQ. Trimming at V came to 3 bases and at J to 3 bases, leaving 5 bases not matched to a gene. CDR3 nucleotides: TGCGCCAGCAGCTCGGGACAGGCGGGCAAAAACATTCAGTACTTC. As protein: CASSSGQAGKNIQYF.

This clone was seen more than once but under ten times. V gene TRBV5-1 combines with J gene TRBJ1-3; D unresolved. Germline V gene data show CDR1 as SGHRS and CDR2 as YFSETQ. CDR3 length: 15 residues. The V and J ends lost 1 base and 1 base respectively, with 9 bases between them. CDR3 sequence: CASSLRPESGNTIYF. The CDR3 nucleotides are TGCGCCAGCAGCTTGCGCCCGGAGTCTGGAAACACCATATATTTT.